In this sample, the clone carrying this TCR beta chain turned up many times. Its antigen is currently unknown. This CDR3 spans 14 amino acids. J lost 3 bases, V lost 2 bases, and 3 bases had no gene match. In germline, CDR1 is DFQATT, CDR2 SNEGSKA (reference sequence). The authors prepared the TCRbeta library with unique molecular identifiers. TCRdb passed the PCR reads through MiXCR, listing each CDR3 protein once. The data contain 300,000 to 350,000 distinct CDR3 sequences, about 17% of them singletons. This record belongs to a study of T-cell reconstitution after alpha-beta-depleted transplantation in children. The study, taken as a whole, reports: The authors attributed T-cell counts and diversity one year after transplant mostly to newly produced T cells. Reportedly, roughly two months post-transplant, alpha-beta T cells arose from several hundred expanded graft clones.

The V and J genes are TRBV20-1 and TRBJ2-2, with 7 bases aligning to TRBD2. The clonotype comes from a male patient under 10 years old who had a stem cell transplant for acute lymphoblastic leukemia, so the T cells may come from the graft donor. Source: PBMCs, mostly from graft donor cells, taken 360 days after TCRalphabeta/CD19-depleted stem cell transplant. The CDR3 region is CSARRDYYTGELFF. The CDR3 DNA reads as TGCAGTGCTAGAAGGGACTATTACACCGGGGAGCTGTTTTTT.